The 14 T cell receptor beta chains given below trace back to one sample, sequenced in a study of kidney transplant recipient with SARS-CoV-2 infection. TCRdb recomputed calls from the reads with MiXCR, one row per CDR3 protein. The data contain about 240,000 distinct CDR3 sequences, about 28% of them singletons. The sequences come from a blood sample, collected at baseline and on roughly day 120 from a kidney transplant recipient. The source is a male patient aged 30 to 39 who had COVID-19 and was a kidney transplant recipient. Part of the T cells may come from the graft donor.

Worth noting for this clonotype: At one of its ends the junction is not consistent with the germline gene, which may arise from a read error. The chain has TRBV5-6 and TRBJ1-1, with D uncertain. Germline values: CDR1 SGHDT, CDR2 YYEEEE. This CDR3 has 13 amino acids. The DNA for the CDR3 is TGTGCCAGCAGCTTGTTCGAGGGCACTCAAGCTTTCTTT. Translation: CASSLFEGTQAFF.

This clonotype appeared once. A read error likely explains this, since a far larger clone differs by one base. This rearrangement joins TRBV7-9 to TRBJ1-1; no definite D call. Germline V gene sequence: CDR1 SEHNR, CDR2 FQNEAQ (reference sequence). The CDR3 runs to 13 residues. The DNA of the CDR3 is TGTGCCAGCAGCCCCGGCGGAAACACTGAAGCTCTCTTT. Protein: CASSPGGNTEALF.

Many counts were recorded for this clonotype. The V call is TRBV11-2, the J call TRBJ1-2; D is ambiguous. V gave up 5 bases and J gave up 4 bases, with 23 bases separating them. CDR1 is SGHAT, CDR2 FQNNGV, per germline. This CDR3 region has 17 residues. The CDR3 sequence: CASSLTSTSRKTYGYTF. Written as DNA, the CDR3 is TGTGCCAGCAGCCTAACGTCAACAAGCAGAAAGACCTATGGCTACACCTTC.

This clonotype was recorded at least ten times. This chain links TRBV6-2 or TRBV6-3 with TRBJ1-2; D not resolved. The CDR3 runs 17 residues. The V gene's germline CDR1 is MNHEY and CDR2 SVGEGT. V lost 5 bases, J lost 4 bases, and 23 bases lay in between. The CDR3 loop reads CASSASTCIGKTYGYTF. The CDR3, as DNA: TGTGCCAGCAGTGCCAGTACCTGCATCGGAAAGACCTATGGCTACACCTTC.

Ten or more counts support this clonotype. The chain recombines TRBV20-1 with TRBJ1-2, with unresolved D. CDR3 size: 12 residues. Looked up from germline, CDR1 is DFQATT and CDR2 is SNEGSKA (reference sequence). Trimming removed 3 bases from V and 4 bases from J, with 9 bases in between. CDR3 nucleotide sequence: TGCAGTGCTAGGGCAAGTTCCTATGGCTACACCTTC. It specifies CSARASSYGYTF.

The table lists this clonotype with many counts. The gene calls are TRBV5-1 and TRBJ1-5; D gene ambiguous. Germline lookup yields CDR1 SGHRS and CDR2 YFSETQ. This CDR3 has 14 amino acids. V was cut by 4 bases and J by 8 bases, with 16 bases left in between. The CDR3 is CASSLLYDMEPQHF. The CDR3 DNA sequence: TGCGCCAGCAGCCTTCTGTATGACATGGAGCCCCAGCATTTT. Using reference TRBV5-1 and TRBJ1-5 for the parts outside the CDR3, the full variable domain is KAGVTQTPRYLIKTRGQQVTLSCSPISGHRSVSWYQQTPGQGLQFLFEYFSETQRNKGNFPGRFSGRQFSNSRSEMNVSTLELGDSALYLCASSLLYDMEPQHFGDGTRLSIL.

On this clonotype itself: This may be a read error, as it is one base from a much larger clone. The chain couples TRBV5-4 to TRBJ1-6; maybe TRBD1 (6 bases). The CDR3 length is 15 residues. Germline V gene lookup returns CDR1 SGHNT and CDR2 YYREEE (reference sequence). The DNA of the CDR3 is TGTGCCGGCAGCTTGGGGGGCGCCTATAATTCACCCCTCCACTTT. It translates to CAGSLGGAYNSPLHF. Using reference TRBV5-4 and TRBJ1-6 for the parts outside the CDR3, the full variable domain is ETGVTQSPTHLIKTRGQQVTLRCSSQSGHNTVSWYQQALGQGPQFIFQYYREEENGRGNFPPRFSGLQFPNYSSELNVNALELDDSALYLCAGSLGGAYNSPLHFGNGTRLTVT.

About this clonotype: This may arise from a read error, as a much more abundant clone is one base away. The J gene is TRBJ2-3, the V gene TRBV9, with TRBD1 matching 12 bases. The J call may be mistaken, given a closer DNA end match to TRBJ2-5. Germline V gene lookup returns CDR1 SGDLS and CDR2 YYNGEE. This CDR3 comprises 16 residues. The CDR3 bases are TGTGCCAGCGGCGTATTGGGACAGGGGGCTGGAGAGACCCAGTACTTC. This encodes CASGVLGQGAGETQYF.

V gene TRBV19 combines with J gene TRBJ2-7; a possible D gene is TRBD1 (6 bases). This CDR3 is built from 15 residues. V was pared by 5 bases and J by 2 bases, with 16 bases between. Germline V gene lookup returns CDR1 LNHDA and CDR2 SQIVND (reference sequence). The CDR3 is CASSPGTRATYEQYF. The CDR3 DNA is TGTGCCAGTAGTCCAGGGACAAGGGCCACCTACGAGCAGTACTTC.

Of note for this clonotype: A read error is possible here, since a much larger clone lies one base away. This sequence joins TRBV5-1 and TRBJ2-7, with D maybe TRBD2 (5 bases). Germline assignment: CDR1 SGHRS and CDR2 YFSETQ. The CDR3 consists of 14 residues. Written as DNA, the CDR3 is TGCGCCAGCGGCTTGGAGGCGTCCTCCTACGAGCAGTACTTC. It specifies CASGLEASSYEQYF.

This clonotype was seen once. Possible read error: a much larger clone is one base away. The CDR3 region is CASSIEGLYPSSFGNTIYF. In DNA, the CDR3 is TGTGCCAGCAGTATAGAGGGGCTTTACCCCTCTAGCTTTGGAAACACCATATATTTT. This chain links TRBV7-9 with TRBJ1-3; D possibly corresponds to TRBD1 (5 bases). CDR3 size: 19 residues. V dropped 6 bases and J dropped 3 bases, with 27 bases sitting between them. Germline lookup yields CDR1 SEHNR and CDR2 FQNEAQ (reference sequence).

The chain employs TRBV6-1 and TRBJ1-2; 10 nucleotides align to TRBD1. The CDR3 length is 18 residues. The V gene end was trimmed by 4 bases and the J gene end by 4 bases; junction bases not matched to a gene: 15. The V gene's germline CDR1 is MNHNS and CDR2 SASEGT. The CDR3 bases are TGTGCCAGCAGTGGTCAAAGGGACAGGGGCCCTCTCGGCTATGGCTACACCTTC. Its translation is CASSGQRDRGPLGYGYTF.

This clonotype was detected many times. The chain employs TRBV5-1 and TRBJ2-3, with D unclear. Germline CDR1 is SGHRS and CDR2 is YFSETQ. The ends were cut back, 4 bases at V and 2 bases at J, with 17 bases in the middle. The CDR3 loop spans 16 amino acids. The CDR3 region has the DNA TGCGCCAGCAGCCGTCCGAGCCCTCCTCCCACAGATACGCAGTATTTT. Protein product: CASSRPSPPPTDTQYF.

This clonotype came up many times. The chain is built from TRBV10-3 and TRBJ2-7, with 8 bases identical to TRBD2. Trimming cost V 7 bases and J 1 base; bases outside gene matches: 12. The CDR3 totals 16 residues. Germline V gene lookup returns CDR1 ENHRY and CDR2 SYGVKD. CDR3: CAITPGGSGRSYEQYF. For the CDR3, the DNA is TGTGCCATCACACCGGGGGGGAGCGGGAGATCCTACGAGCAGTACTTC.